Given below is one T cell receptor (beta chain) in context. Its antigen is unidentified. The PCR employed 60 Vbeta primers together with 13 Jbeta primers. Clones were read by immunoSEQ multiplex PCR, and TCRdb kept only the in-frame ones, dropping some. The sample has some 130,000 clones; 60% to 85% are singletons. The sample is drawn from a study of cytomegalovirus exposure and HLA in healthy donors. Study as a whole: Clustering assigned 81% of the approximately 430 genotyped donors to the Caucasian-associated ancestry cluster.

Study-level results: While the bulk of TCR sequences proved rare, some public TCRs turned up in many donors.

The CDR3 contains 17 residues. Trimming removed 0 bases at V and 6 bases at J, with 19 bases between. CDR1 and CDR2 (germline): SGHVS, FNYEAQ. This receptor was obtained from a female donor in good health and CMV-seropositive. The chain carries TRBV7-6 and TRBJ2-3, with D maybe TRBD2 (6 bases). Sequencing input: PBMCs. The chain's CDR3 is CASSLAGSSRGTDTQYF. The DNA for the CDR3 is TGTGCCAGCAGCTTAGCGGGGTCCTCACGGGGGACCGATACGCAGTATTTT.